This TCR beta chain was identified during a study of blood T cell repertoires in COVID-19. The CDR3 has 15 amino acids. CDR1 and CDR2 (germline): KGHDR, SFDVKD. V trimming: 3 bases; J trimming: 4 bases; junction bases outside the gene matches: 5. Per the study methods: Reference gene primer amplification in the assay estimated nucleated cell counts. Repertoires were generated with immunoSEQ multiplex PCR, while TCRdb's copy carries only in-frame clones and drops some. The D gene and trimming were derived from the DNA, and the V and J assignments and clone size from that table. Among roughly 320,000 clones listed, 65% to 90% were seen once.

The chain couples TRBV24-1 to TRBJ2-3; 8 positions agree with TRBD2. The clonotype originates from a human donor in a cohort sampled during active COVID-19. Specimen: peripheral blood. The chain's CDR3 is CATSDPGLGPDTQYF. As DNA, the CDR3 is TGTGCCACCAGTGATCCGGGACTAGGCCCAGATACGCAGTATTTT.